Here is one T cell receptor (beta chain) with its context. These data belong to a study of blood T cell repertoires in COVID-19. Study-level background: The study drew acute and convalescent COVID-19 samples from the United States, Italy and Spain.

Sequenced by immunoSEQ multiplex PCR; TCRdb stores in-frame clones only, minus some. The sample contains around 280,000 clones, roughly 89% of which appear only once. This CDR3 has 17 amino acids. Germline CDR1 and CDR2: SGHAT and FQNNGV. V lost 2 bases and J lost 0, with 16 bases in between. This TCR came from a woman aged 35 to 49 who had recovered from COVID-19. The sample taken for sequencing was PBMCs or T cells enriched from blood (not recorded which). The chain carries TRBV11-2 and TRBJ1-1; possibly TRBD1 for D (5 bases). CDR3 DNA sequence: TGTGCCAGCAGCTTATTAGCCCGACCAGGGATGAACACTGAAGCTTTCTTT. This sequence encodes CASSLLARPGMNTEAFF.